This T cell receptor beta chain was sequenced for a study of spatial heterogeneity in lung cancer. A unique molecular identifier was carried by every single TCR cDNA molecule. TCRdb reanalysed the 5' RACE reads using MiXCR and keeps one entry per CDR3 protein. The data show approximately 44,000 distinct CDR3 sequences, roughly 15% seen once. In its sample, this clonotype was seen many times. Stated time point: sample taken at primary tumor resection. Sequencing was performed on whole RNA extracted from tumor and nontumor lung tissue, or from frozen PBMC, and the material was left unsorted. The material sequenced was PBMCs, taken at surgery. This TCR derives from a male donor with early-stage non-small cell lung cancer.

Here the CDR3 DNA reads TGTGCCAGCAGGGAGGGTACTAGCACAGATACGCAGTATTTT. It codes for CASREGTSTDTQYF. The chain recombines TRBV28 with TRBJ2-3; D possibly corresponds to TRBD2 (6 bases). This CDR3 has 14 amino acids. CDR1 MDHEN and CDR2 SYDVKM come from the germline V gene. V was pared by 6 bases and J by 0 bases, with 10 bases between.